The sequence of this T cell receptor (beta chain) was determined in a study of T-cell reconstitution after alpha-beta-depleted transplantation in children. TCRbeta library preparation incorporated unique molecular identifiers. From the PCR reads, TCRdb called clonotypes with MiXCR, one entry per CDR3 protein. The data contain 700,000 to 850,000 distinct CDR3 sequences, roughly 15% of them singletons. This clonotype came up a few times. Its specificity is unknown. Study outcomes and limitations: The origin of alpha-beta T cells about two months after transplant was reportedly several hundred expanded graft clones. It was newly produced T cells that mostly accounted for T-cell counts and diversity one year after transplant.

Trimming cost V 10 bases and J 0 bases, with 11 bases left between them. CDR3 length: 13 amino acids. The clonotype comes from a male patient between 5 and 17 years old who had a stem cell transplant for acute lymphoblastic leukemia, so the T cells may come from the graft donor. The chain couples TRBV12-3 or TRBV12-4 to TRBJ2-3; the D gene could be TRBD1 or TRBD2 (6 bases each). This specimen consisted of PBMCs, mostly from graft donor cells, obtained 360 days after TCRalphabeta/CD19-depleted stem cell transplant. The CDR3 region is CAIKGGSTDTQYF. CDR3 nucleotides: TGTGCCATAAAAGGGGGGAGCACAGATACGCAGTATTTT.